The 15 T cell receptor beta chains below all came from one sample that was sequenced in a study of blood T cell repertoires in COVID-19. Here immunoSEQ multiplex PCR was the method, and the copy in TCRdb shows in-frame clones only, minus some. The sample shows 45,000 or so clones, approximately 80% of them seen only once. Sample: peripheral blood. These receptors came from a human donor in a cohort sampled during active COVID-19.

V and J are TRBV6-2 or TRBV6-3 and TRBJ1-2, with TRBD1 matching over 8 bases. CDR3 length: 15 amino acids. Germline V gene sequence: CDR1 MNHEY, CDR2 SVGEGT. V was clipped by 5 bases and J by 4 bases; unmatched bases: 9. In DNA, the CDR3 is TGTGCCAGCAGTAACATCGACAGGGGTCCCTATGGCTACACCTTC. It codes for CASSNIDRGPYGYTF.

The rearrangement uses TRBV5-1 and TRBJ2-2, with 10 bases aligning to TRBD2. CDR3 size: 17 residues. V was pared by 4 bases and J by 2 bases, with 8 bases of the junction left unmatched. CDR1 SGHRS and CDR2 YFSETQ come from the germline V gene. The DNA of the CDR3 is TGCGCCAGCAGCCGCGGACTAGCGGAGGGAAACACCGGGGAGCTGTTTTTT. The encoded protein is CASSRGLAEGNTGELFF.

This rearrangement joins TRBV30 to TRBJ2-1; 10 nucleotides line up with TRBD2. J gave up 2 bases and V 0 bases, and 10 bases lay outside the gene matches. The CDR3 length is 18 residues. The germline V gene has CDR1 GTSNPN and CDR2 SVGIG (reference sequence). The DNA for the CDR3 is TGTGCCTGGAGTGTCAAAGCGGGAGGGCCTTCGCCCTACAATGAGCAGTTCTTC. Translation: CAWSVKAGGPSPYNEQFF.

J is TRBJ1-2 and V is TRBV18; 7 nucleotides match TRBD1. The CDR3 has 15 amino acids. With V trimmed by 3 bases and J by 4 bases, 8 bases remained unmatched. Germline CDR1 is KGHSH and CDR2 is LQKENI. CDR3 loop: CASSPQTGFRYGYTF. Here the CDR3 DNA reads TGTGCCAGCTCACCCCAGACAGGGTTTCGCTATGGCTACACCTTC.

The chain is built from TRBV19 and TRBJ2-7, with TRBD1 matching over 7 bases. J lost 3 bases, V lost 7 bases, and 12 bases had no gene match. The CDR3 is made up of 15 amino acids. CDR1 is LNHDA, CDR2 SQIVND, per germline (reference sequence). CDR3 coding DNA: TGTGCCAGTACCCCCCCTGGGGACAGAGGCTACGAGCAGTACTTC. This sequence encodes CASTPPGDRGYEQYF.

This chain connects TRBV24-1 to TRBJ2-1, with D unresolved. V lost 0 bases to trimming and J lost 1 base, with 9 bases between them. This CDR3 has 16 amino acids. Germline-derived CDR1 and CDR2 are KGHDR and SFDVKD. The CDR3 spells CATSDLDSYSYNEQFF. CDR3 DNA sequence: TGTGCCACCAGTGATTTGGACTCCTATTCCTACAATGAGCAGTTCTTC.

The chain employs TRBV19 and TRBJ2-5; D is perhaps TRBD2 (5 bases). The V gene lost 3 bases and the J gene lost 4 bases, with 12 bases spanning the gap. The CDR3 is 14 amino acids. Germline V gene lookup returns CDR1 LNHDA and CDR2 SQIVND (reference sequence). The CDR3 here is CASSMGPAVETQYF. The CDR3 bases are TGTGCCAGTAGTATGGGCCCAGCGGTAGAGACCCAGTACTTC.

The genes are TRBV6-2 or TRBV6-3 and TRBJ2-7, with 10 bases identical to TRBD2. The CDR3 is 15 amino acids. The trim removed 5 bases at V and 1 base at J, leaving 5 bases unmatched. Germline V lookup: CDR1 MNHEY, CDR2 SVGEGT. CDR3 loop: CASSDQREGSYEQYF. The CDR3 coding sequence is TGTGCCAGCAGTGACCAGCGGGAGGGTTCCTACGAGCAGTACTTC.

This sequence joins TRBV11-3 and TRBJ2-2; 8 bases line up with TRBD1. This CDR3 region has 18 residues. Per germline, CDR1 SGHNT and CDR2 YENEEA. With V trimmed by 1 base and J by 0 bases, 7 bases remained unmatched. CDR3: CASSLADRVGSNTGELFF. Written as DNA, the CDR3 is TGTGCCAGCAGCTTAGCGGACAGGGTTGGGTCGAACACCGGGGAGCTGTTTTTT.

The V and J genes are TRBV7-6 and TRBJ1-1; perhaps TRBD1 as D (6 bases). Germline loops: CDR1 SGHVS, CDR2 FNYEAQ. Trimming cost V 4 bases and J 4 bases, with 13 bases left between them. The CDR3 length is 14 residues. The CDR3 loop is CASSSQGWGTEAFF. For the CDR3, the DNA is TGTGCCAGCAGCTCACAGGGTTGGGGCACTGAAGCTTTCTTT.

The genes are TRBV18 and TRBJ2-5; 9 bases fit TRBD1. CDR3 length equals 13 residues. The V gene end was trimmed by 4 bases and the J gene end by 3 bases; junction bases not matched to a gene: 0. The germline V gene encodes CDR1 KGHSH and CDR2 LQKENI. The DNA for the CDR3 is TGTGCCAGCTCACGGGACAGGGAAGAGACCCAGTACTTC. Residues: CASSRDREETQYF. Combining the CDR3 with reference TRBV18 and TRBJ2-5 gives the whole variable domain NAGVMQNPRHLVRRRGQEARLRCSPMKGHSHVYWYRQLPEEGLKFMVYLQKENIIDESGMPKERFSAEFPKEGPSILRIQQVVRGDSAAYFCASSRDREETQYFGPGTRLLVL.

This rearrangement joins TRBV5-1 to TRBJ1-1, with 9 bases aligning to TRBD1. This CDR3 region has 15 residues. The V and J ends lost 4 bases and 0 bases, in that order; junction bases with no gene match: 4. Germline CDR1 SGHRS, CDR2 YFSETQ. The CDR3 loop is CASSSGTGLNTEAFF. The CDR3 region has the DNA TGCGCCAGCAGCAGCGGGACAGGGCTGAACACTGAAGCTTTCTTT.

The chain employs TRBV19 and TRBJ2-1; the D gene is possibly TRBD2 (6 bases). V lost 3 bases and J 1 base, leaving 16 bases between the germline ends. Germline CDR1 reads LNHDA; CDR2 reads SQIVND (reference sequence). The CDR3 loop spans 17 amino acids. The CDR3 spells CASSMVPPGVSYNEQFF. CDR3 nucleotides: TGTGCCAGTAGTATGGTCCCCCCGGGAGTGTCCTACAATGAGCAGTTCTTC.

The chain has TRBV19 and TRBJ2-7; D call uncertain. CDR1 LNHDA and CDR2 SQIVND come from the germline V gene (reference sequence). Trimming removed 3 bases from V and 3 bases from J, with 12 bases in between. This CDR3 comprises 14 residues. The DNA of the CDR3 is TGTGCCAGTAGTATGAACAGTAAGGACTACGAGCAGTACTTC. This translates into CASSMNSKDYEQYF. The whole variable domain, filled in from reference TRBV19 and TRBJ2-7, reads DGGITQSPKYLFRKEGQNVTLSCEQNLNHDAMYWYRQDPGQGLRLIYYSQIVNDFQKGDIAEGYSVSREKKESFPLTVTSAQKNPTAFYLCASSMNSKDYEQYFGPGTRLTVT.

This rearrangement joins TRBV6-5 to TRBJ1-6, with D perhaps TRBD1 (5 bases). Per germline, CDR1 MNHEY and CDR2 SVGAGI. The CDR3 is made up of 15 amino acids. Trimming removed 6 bases at V and 3 bases at J, with 12 bases between. CDR3 sequence reads: CASRGTVFYNSPLHF. The CDR3 DNA reads as TGTGCCAGCAGGGGGACTGTCTTCTATAATTCACCCCTCCACTTT.